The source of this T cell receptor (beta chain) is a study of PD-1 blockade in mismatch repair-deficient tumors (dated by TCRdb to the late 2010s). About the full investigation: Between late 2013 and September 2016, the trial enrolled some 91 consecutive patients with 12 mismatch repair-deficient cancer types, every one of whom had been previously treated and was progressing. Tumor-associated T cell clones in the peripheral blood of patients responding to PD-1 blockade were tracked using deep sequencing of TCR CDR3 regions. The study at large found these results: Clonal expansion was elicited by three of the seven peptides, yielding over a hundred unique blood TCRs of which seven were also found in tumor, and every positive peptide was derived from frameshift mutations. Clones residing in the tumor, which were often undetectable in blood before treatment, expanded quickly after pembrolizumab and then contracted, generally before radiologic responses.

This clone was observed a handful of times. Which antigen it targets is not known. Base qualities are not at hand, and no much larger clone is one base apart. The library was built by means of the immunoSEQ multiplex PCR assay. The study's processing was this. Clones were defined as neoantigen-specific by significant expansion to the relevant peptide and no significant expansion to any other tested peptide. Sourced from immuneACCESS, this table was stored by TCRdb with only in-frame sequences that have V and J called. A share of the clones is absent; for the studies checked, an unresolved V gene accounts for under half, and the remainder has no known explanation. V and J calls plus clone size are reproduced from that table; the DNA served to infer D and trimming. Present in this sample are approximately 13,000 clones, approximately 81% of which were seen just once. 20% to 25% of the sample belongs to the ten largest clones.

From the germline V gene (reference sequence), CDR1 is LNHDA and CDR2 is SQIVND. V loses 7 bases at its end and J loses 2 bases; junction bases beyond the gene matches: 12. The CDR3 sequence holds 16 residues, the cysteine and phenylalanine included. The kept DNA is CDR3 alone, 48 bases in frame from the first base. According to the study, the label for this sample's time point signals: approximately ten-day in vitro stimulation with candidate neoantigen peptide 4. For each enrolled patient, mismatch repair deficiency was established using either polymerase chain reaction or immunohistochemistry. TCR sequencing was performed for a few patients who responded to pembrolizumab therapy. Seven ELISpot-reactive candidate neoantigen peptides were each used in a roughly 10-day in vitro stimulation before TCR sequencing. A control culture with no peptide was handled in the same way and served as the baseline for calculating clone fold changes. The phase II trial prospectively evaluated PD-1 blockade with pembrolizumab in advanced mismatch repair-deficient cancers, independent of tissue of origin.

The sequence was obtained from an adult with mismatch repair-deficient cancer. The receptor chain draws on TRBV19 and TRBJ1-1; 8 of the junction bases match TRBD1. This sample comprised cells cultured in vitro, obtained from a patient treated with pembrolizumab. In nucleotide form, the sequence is TGTGCCAGTACCATCAAGGGGACAGGAGTTAACACTGAAGCTTTCTTT. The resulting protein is CASTIKGTGVNTEAFF.